Here is one T cell receptor (beta chain) with its context. This receptor's antigen is unknown. No per-base quality is available; no much larger clone lies one base away. Collaborating institutions collected whole blood in K2EDTA tubes following their own protocols. For TCRbeta analysis, collaborators shipped samples as frozen whole blood, isolated PBMCs, or DNA extracted from either of those sample types. The germline V gene (reference sequence) sets CDR1 to LNHDA and CDR2 to SQIVND. Deletion took 5 bases off V and 0 bases off J, with a span of 5 bases between the germline ends. The CDR3 numbers 12 residues from cysteine through phenylalanine. Just CDR3 DNA is preserved here, 36 bases in frame from base 1. This entry comes from a study of blood T cell repertoires in COVID-19 (dated by TCRdb to the early 2020s). At the level of the whole study: The collaborator samples originated in the United States, Italy and Spain and spanned the acute and convalescent phases of COVID-19. A freely available public database, intended as a resource for researchers studying the immune response to SARS-CoV-2, is where the repertoires were released. Nearly every sample came with metadata listing a de-identified subject ID, COVID-19 status, age in years and sex. The samples were drawn from the first 160 participants of the ongoing ImmuneRACE study and from 1,200 or so subjects provided by 6 global collaborators. The prospective study material was composed of cDNA or gDNA derived from T cells, B-cell-depleted T cells, or PBMCs. Where HLA class I and class II types were available, the types were taken from metadata supplied by the sample provider, not from assay-based typing. Subjects who had been exposed to COVID-19, were actively infected with it, or had recovered from it provided the deeply sampled blood TCRbeta repertoires that made up the dataset. Study-wide conclusions, independent of this receptor: The quantity of clinical and demographic metadata differed by source and by participant and was supplied without curation.

The immunoSEQ Assay, a bias-controlled multiplex PCR, was used to amplify TCRbeta CDR3 regions from genomic DNA. Turning to the authors' computational methods: The number of nucleated cells in each sample was estimated by amplification of reference gene primers within the assay. To quantify the absolute abundance of each unique TCRbeta CDR3 rearrangement, sequence reads were collapsed and filtered. For each sample, productive Simpson clonality was calculated by taking the square root of Simpson's diversity index across productive rearrangements. The table was pulled from immuneACCESS by TCRdb, which kept in-frame rearrangements only. Such tables lose some clones; where checked, under half of the loss comes from unresolved V genes, and the rest has no known cause. V, J and clone size derive from that table, while D and trimming were established from the DNA sequence. The sample table holds about 67,000 clones, of which around 87% were seen once. The ten largest clones represent more than 4.5% of the sample.

The chain is made from TRBV19 and TRBJ2-7; the D gene is possibly TRBD2, with 5 bases matching. Sample: peripheral blood. This clonotype originated in a man in his fifties with active COVID-19. The CDR3 is CASSRDSYEQYF. The base sequence is TGTGCCAGTAGTCGGGACTCCTACGAGCAGTACTTC.